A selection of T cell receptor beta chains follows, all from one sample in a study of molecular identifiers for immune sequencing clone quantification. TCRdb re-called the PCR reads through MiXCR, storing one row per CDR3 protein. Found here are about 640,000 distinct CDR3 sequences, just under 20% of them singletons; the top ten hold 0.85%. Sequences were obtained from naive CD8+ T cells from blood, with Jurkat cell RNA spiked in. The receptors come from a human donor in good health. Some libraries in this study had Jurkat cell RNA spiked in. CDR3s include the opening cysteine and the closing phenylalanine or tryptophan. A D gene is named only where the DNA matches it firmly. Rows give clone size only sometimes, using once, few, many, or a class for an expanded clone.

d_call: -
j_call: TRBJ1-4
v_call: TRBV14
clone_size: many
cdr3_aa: CASSQRVDRSELFF
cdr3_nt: TGTGCCAGCAGCCAACGTGTTGACAGGTCGGAACTGTTTTTT

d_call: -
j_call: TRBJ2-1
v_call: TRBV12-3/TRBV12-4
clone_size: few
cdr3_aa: CASRGPGTIYNEQFF
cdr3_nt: TGTGCCAGCAGAGGGCCCGGGACAATCTACAATGAGCAGTTCTTC

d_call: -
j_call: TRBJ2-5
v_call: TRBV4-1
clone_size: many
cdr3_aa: CASSQALTGTQYF
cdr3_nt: TGCGCCAGCAGCCAAGCACTCACGGGGACCCAGTACTTC

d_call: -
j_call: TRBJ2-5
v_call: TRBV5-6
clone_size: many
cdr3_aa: CASSLGWGETQYF
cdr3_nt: TGTGCCAGCAGCTTGGGCTGGGGCGAGACCCAGTACTTC

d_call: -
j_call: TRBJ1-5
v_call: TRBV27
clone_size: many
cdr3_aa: CASSSLNGFPNQPQHF
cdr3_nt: TGTGCCAGCAGTTCGCTCAACGGGTTTCCCAATCAGCCCCAGCATTTT

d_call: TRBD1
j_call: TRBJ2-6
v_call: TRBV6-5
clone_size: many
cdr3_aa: CASSTPTGALGANVLTF
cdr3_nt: TGTGCCAGCAGTACTCCGACAGGGGCTCTGGGGGCGAACGTCCTGACTTTC

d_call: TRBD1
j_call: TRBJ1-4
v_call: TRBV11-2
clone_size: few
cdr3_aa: CASSPGTGSFNEKLFF
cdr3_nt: TGTGCCAGCAGCCCCGGGACAGGGTCTTTTAATGAAAAACTGTTTTTT

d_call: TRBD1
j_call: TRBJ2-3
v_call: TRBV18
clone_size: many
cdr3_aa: CASSREDRATTDTQYF
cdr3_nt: TGTGCCAGCTCACGGGAGGACAGGGCCACTACAGATACGCAGTATTTT

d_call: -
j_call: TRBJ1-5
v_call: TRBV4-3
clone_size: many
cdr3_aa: CASSQDVGLGRGNQPQHF
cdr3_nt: TGCGCCAGCAGCCAAGACGTAGGGTTGGGGCGAGGCAATCAGCCCCAGCATTTT

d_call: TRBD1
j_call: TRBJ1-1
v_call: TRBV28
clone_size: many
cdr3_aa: CASSLLTGGEGTEAFF
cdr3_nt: TGTGCCAGCAGTTTGCTGACAGGGGGCGAGGGCACTGAAGCTTTCTTT

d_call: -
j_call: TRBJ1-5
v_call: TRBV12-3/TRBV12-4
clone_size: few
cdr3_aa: CASRIGGAPQHF
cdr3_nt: TGTGCCAGCCGCATTGGGGGGGCGCCCCAGCATTTT

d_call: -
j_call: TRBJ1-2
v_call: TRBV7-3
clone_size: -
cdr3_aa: CASSRGGGEASSYGYTF
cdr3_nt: TGTGCCAGCAGCAGGGGGGGGGGCGAGGCGTCTAGCTATGGCTACACCTTC

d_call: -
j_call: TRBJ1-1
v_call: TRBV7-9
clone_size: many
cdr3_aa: CASSNPHTEAFF
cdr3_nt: TGTGCCAGCAGCAATCCCCACACTGAAGCTTTCTTT

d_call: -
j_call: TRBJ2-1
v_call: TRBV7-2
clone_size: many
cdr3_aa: CASSFSGSEQFF
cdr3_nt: TGTGCCAGCAGCTTTAGCGGCTCGGAGCAGTTCTTC

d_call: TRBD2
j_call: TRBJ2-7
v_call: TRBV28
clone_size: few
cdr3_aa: CASSFRGRVSYEQYF
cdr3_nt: TGTGCCAGCAGTTTTCGCGGGAGGGTTAGCTACGAGCAGTACTTC

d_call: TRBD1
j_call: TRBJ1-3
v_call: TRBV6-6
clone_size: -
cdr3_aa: CASRNPQGDSGNTIYF
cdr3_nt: TGTGCCAGTAGAAACCCCCAGGGGGACTCTGGAAACACCATATATTTT

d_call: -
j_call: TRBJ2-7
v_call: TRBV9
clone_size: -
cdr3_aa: CASSGGPGIYEQYF
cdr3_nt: TGTGCCAGCAGCGGCGGGCCAGGGATCTACGAGCAGTACTTC

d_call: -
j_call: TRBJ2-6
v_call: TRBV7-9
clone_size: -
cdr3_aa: CASSSPLGGANVLTF
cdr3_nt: TGTGCCAGCAGTTCCCCCCTGGGGGGGGCCAACGTCCTGACTTTC

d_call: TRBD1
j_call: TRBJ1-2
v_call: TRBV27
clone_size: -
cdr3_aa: CASRQGAGGYTF
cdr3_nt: TGTGCCAGCAGACAGGGGGCTGGGGGCTACACCTTC

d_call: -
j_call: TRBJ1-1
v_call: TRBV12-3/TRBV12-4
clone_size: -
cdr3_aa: CASNLGNAEAFF
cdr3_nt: TGTGCCAGCAATTTGGGGAATGCTGAAGCTTTCTTT

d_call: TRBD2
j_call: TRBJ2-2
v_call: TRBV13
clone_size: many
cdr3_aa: CASSSGLEPTGELFF
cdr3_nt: TGTGCCAGCAGCTCCGGACTAGAACCGACCGGGGAGCTGTTTTTT

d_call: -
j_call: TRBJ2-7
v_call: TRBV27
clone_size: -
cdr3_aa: CASSWGPTGEQYF
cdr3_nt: TGTGCCAGCAGTTGGGGTCCTACGGGGGAGCAGTACTTC

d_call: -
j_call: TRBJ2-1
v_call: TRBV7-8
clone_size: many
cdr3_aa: CASSLYGNEQFF
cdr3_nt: TGTGCCAGCAGCTTATATGGGAATGAGCAGTTCTTC

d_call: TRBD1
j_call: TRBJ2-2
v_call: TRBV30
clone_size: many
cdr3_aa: CAWSTRVGQVYTGELFF
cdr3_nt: TGTGCCTGGAGTACTAGGGTGGGACAGGTGTACACCGGGGAGCTGTTTTTT

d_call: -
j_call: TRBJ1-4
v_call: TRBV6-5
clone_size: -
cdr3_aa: CASSHVRNPVEKLLF
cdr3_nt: TGTGCCAGCAGTCACGTTCGGAACCCAGTAGAAAAACTGCTTTTT

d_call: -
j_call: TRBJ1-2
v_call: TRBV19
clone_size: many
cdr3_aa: CASSIQGDYGYTF
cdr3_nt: TGTGCCAGTAGTATTCAGGGTGACTATGGCTACACCTTC

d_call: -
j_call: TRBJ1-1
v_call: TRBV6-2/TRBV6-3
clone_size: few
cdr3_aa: CAISTAVNTEAFF
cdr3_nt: TGTGCCATTTCGACAGCAGTGAACACTGAAGCTTTCTTT

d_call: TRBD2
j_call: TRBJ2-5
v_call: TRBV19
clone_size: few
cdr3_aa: CASSIVIGEGETQYF
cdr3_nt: TGTGCCAGTAGTATAGTCATAGGGGAGGGAGAGACCCAGTACTTC

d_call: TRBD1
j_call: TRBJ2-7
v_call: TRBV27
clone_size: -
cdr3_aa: CASSLLGQGDYEQYF
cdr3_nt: TGTGCCAGCAGTCTCTTGGGACAGGGGGACTACGAGCAGTACTTC

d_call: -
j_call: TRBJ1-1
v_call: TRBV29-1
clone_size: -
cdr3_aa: CSVATGLRTEAFF
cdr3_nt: TGCAGCGTCGCTACAGGGCTGCGAACTGAAGCTTTCTTT

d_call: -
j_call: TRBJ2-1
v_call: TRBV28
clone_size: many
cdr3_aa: CASSKTLGTYNEQFF
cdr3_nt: TGTGCCAGCAGTAAGACACTTGGGACCTACAATGAGCAGTTCTTC

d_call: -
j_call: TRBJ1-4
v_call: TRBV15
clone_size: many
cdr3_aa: CATSPVNEKLFF
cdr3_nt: TGTGCCACCAGTCCGGTCAATGAAAAACTGTTTTTT

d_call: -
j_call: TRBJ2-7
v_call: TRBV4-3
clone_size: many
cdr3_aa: CASSQDTSPSYEQYF
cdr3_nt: TGCGCCAGCAGCCAAGATACTAGTCCCTCCTACGAGCAGTACTTC

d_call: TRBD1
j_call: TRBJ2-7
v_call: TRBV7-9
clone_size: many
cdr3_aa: CASSPQGAYEQYF
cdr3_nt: TGTGCCAGCAGCCCTCAGGGGGCCTACGAGCAGTACTTC

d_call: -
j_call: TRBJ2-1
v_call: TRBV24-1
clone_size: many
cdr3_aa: CATSAKRPVYSYNEQFF
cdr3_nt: TGTGCCACCAGTGCTAAAAGGCCGGTCTACTCCTACAATGAGCAGTTCTTC

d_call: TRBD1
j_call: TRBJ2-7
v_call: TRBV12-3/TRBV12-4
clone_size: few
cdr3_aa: CASRNTGVGEQYF
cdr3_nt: TGTGCCAGCAGGAATACAGGGGTGGGGGAGCAGTACTTC

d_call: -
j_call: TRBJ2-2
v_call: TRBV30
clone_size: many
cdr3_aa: CAYTSVTGELFF
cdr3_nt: TGTGCCTATACTAGTGTAACCGGGGAGCTGTTTTTT